One sample yielded the 17 T cell receptor beta chains listed below, sequenced in a study of blood T cell repertoires in COVID-19. This table comes from immunoSEQ multiplex PCR, and its TCRdb copy is limited to in-frame clones, with some not included. The data show about 200,000 clones, roughly 89% seen once. Sequencing input: peripheral blood. The receptors stem from a man aged 50-60 years with acute or convalescent COVID-19.

CDR3 DNA sequence: TGTGCCAGCAGCCCCACCCCCGGACAGGGTGTGAATCAGCCCCAGCATTTT. It specifies CASSPTPGQGVNQPQHF. The V and J genes are TRBV7-8 and TRBJ1-5, with 8 bases aligning to TRBD1. The CDR3 runs to 17 residues. With 5 bases clipped from V and 4 bases from J, the junction kept 13 bases outside the gene matches. CDR1 and CDR2 from the germline V gene are SGHVS and FQNEAQ.

This chain links TRBV10-3 with TRBJ2-5, with D tentatively TRBD2 (6 bases). V gave up 2 bases and J gave up 1 base, with 8 bases separating them. Germline values: CDR1 ENHRY, CDR2 SYGVKD. This CDR3 is 14 amino acids long. This CDR3 is CAISEPGAQETQYF. The CDR3 DNA reads as TGTGCCATCAGTGAGCCGGGAGCCCAAGAGACCCAGTACTTC.

J is TRBJ2-1 and V is TRBV30; TRBD2 matches at 16 bases. The germline V gene has CDR1 GTSNPN and CDR2 SVGIG (reference sequence). The trim removed 8 bases at V and 6 bases at J, leaving 4 bases unmatched. CDR3 length: 14 amino acids. In nucleotides, the CDR3 is TGTGCCGGGACTAGCGGGGGGGTCGCCAATGAGCAGTTCTTC. It translates to CAGTSGGVANEQFF.

The rearrangement joins TRBV14 to TRBJ2-5; D is undetermined. V was cut by 1 base and J by 5 bases, with 5 bases left in between. The germline V gene encodes CDR1 SGHDN and CDR2 FVKESK. CDR3 length equals 12 residues. Here the CDR3 reads CASSQVGETQYF. DNA of the CDR3: TGTGCCAGCAGCCAAGTCGGGGAGACCCAGTACTTC.

This chain connects TRBV19 to TRBJ1-5, with TRBD1 identical over 7 bases. This CDR3 is 14 amino acids long. The trim removed 4 bases at V and 1 base at J, leaving 1 base unmatched. Germline V gene data show CDR1 as LNHDA and CDR2 as SQIVND (reference sequence). The CDR3 sequence: CASSTRGSNQPQHF. The CDR3 nucleotides read TGTGCCAGTAGTACCAGGGGGAGCAATCAGCCCCAGCATTTT.

The rearrangement uses TRBV5-4 and TRBJ2-5; 8 bases fit TRBD2. The germline CDR1 and CDR2 sequences are SGHNT and YYREEE (reference sequence). The CDR3 is made up of 16 amino acids. Unmatched junction bases numbered 11, after V lost 4 bases and J lost 3 bases. The CDR3: CASSVASFGGEETQYF. CDR3 DNA sequence: TGTGCCAGCAGCGTGGCCTCATTCGGGGGGGAAGAGACCCAGTACTTC.

The chain combines TRBV25-1 with TRBJ1-2, with D possibly being TRBD1 (6 bases). This CDR3 spans 13 amino acids. The germline gives CDR1 MGHDK, CDR2 SYGVNS. Trimming removed 5 bases from V and 6 bases from J, with 13 bases in between. Written as DNA, the CDR3 is TGTGCCAGCAGTTCCCAGGACAGCAATGGCTACACCTTC. Encoded protein: CASSSQDSNGYTF.

This clone has only a few counts. The chain uses TRBV5-1 and TRBJ2-2, with 7 nucleotides matching TRBD2. Trimming took 0 bases from V and 4 from J; bases not matched to a gene: 12. The CDR3 extends over 18 amino acids. The germline gives CDR1 SGHRS, CDR2 YFSETQ. Here the CDR3 reads CASSLAPQVAGITGELFF. The DNA of the CDR3 is TGCGCCAGCAGCTTGGCCCCCCAGGTAGCGGGTATCACCGGGGAGCTGTTTTTT.

This clone was counted a few times. The gene calls are TRBV11-2 and TRBJ1-1; the D gene is possibly TRBD1 (5 bases). The CDR3 consists of 19 residues. Germline CDR1 is SGHAT and CDR2 is FQNNGV. Trimming took 5 bases from V and 0 from J, leaving 25 bases between them. CDR3 in amino acids: CASSPFPRGGAPMNTEAFF. The CDR3 DNA reads as TGTGCCAGCAGCCCCTTCCCGAGGGGAGGAGCTCCGATGAACACTGAAGCTTTCTTT.

V is TRBV6-5 and J is TRBJ1-2; D unclear. The V and J ends lost 7 bases and 4 bases respectively, with 10 bases between them. The CDR3 covers 12 residues. Germline CDR1 is MNHEY and CDR2 is SVGAGI. This CDR3 is CASKAWSYGYTF. CDR3 sequence (DNA): TGTGCCAGCAAGGCCTGGAGCTATGGCTACACCTTC.

The J gene is TRBJ1-3, the V gene TRBV28; perhaps TRBD1 as D (6 bases). The CDR3 runs 15 residues. The germline V gene has CDR1 MDHEN and CDR2 SYDVKM. V gave up 6 bases and J gave up 4 bases, with 16 bases separating them. This chain's CDR3 is CASSLAQGTGNTIYF. The CDR3 DNA follows: TGTGCCAGCAGCCTTGCTCAGGGGACGGGAAACACCATATATTTT.

The J gene is TRBJ1-1, the V gene TRBV4-1; no definite D call. Trimming shortened V by 1 base and J by 0 bases, and 12 bases separated the two germline ends. In germline, CDR1 is MGHRA, CDR2 YSYEKL. The CDR3 runs to 16 residues. CDR3 in amino acids: CASSQAQRQMNTEAFF. CDR3 in DNA: TGCGCCAGCAGCCAAGCGCAGCGCCAGATGAACACTGAAGCTTTCTTT.

This chain uses TRBV7-8 with TRBJ1-2, with 8 bases fitting TRBD1. Looked up from germline, CDR1 is SGHVS and CDR2 is FQNEAQ. After removal of 5 bases from V and 8 bases from J, the junction contained 13 bases not matched to a gene. This CDR3 comprises 15 residues. CDR3 in amino acids: CASSNLADRVRGYTF. Here the CDR3 DNA reads TGTGCCAGCAGCAACCTGGCGGACAGGGTGAGAGGCTACACCTTC.

This sequence joins TRBV27 and TRBJ2-2; 9 positions agree with TRBD2. J was trimmed by 6 bases and V by 5 bases; bases with no gene match: 10. The CDR3 has 16 amino acids. Germline lookup yields CDR1 MNHEY and CDR2 SMNVEV (reference sequence). Here the CDR3 reads CASSQVAGVGAGELFF. Written as DNA, the CDR3 is TGTGCCAGCAGTCAAGTAGCGGGAGTGGGGGCCGGGGAGCTGTTTTTT.

This chain joins TRBV3-1 (or the pseudogene TRBV3-2) and TRBJ1-6; D is uncertain. The V gene's germline CDR1 is LGHDT and CDR2 YNNKEL (reference sequence). Deletions cut 0 bases from V and 12 bases from J, with 15 bases between. The CDR3 extends over 15 amino acids. CDR3 DNA: TGTGCCAGCAGCCAAGAGTGGGCCGGAAATGAACCCCTCCACTTT. This translates into CASSQEWAGNEPLHF.

The rearrangement uses TRBV5-5 and TRBJ2-7; possibly TRBD1 for D (5 bases). The CDR3 runs 13 residues. The V gene lost 1 base and the J gene lost 5 bases, with 10 bases spanning the gap. Germline CDR1 SGHKS, CDR2 YYEKEE (reference sequence). The CDR3 DNA reads as TGTGCCAGCAGCTTGCAAGGGGTTCACGAGCAGTACGTC. It encodes CASSLQGVHEQYV.

The chain joins TRBV2 to TRBJ1-2, with D possibly TRBD1 on 6 matching bases. The CDR3 runs 14 residues. Germline V gene data show CDR1 as SNHLY and CDR2 as FYNNEI. V lost 8 bases to trimming and J lost 2 bases, with 15 bases between them. CDR3 residues: CASGEQGRNYGYTF. DNA of the CDR3: TGTGCCAGCGGGGAACAGGGAAGAAACTATGGCTACACCTTC.